These 19 T cell receptor beta chains came from one sample sequenced in a study of blood T cell repertoires in COVID-19. The method was immunoSEQ multiplex PCR; TCRdb's version includes in-frame clones alone and lacks a portion of them. This table holds 300,000 to 400,000 clones, less than 85% found once. The specimen sequenced was PBMCs or T cells enriched from blood (not recorded which). Receptors originate from a woman aged 30 to 39 who had been exposed to COVID-19.

The chain employs TRBV7-2 and TRBJ2-7; possible D gene TRBD2, 5 bases. Trimming took off 5 bases at V and 7 bases at J, with 15 bases between the two ends. This CDR3 spans 13 amino acids. Germline CDR1 SGHTA, CDR2 FQGNSA. The CDR3 nucleotides read TGTGCCAGCAGCACGGGTCTACGAGGGGAGCAGTACTTC. Translating it yields CASSTGLRGEQYF.

The chain couples TRBV27 to TRBJ1-2, with 7 bases aligning to TRBD1. Trimming removed 6 bases from V and 2 bases from J; junction bases left unmatched: 3. CDR1 and CDR2 (germline): MNHEY, SMNVEV (reference sequence). CDR3 length equals 13 residues. CDR3: CASSSTGNYGYTF. In nucleotides, the CDR3 is TGTGCCAGCAGCTCGACAGGGAACTATGGCTACACCTTC.

This chain connects TRBV19 to TRBJ1-5; 8 bases map to TRBD1. The germline gives CDR1 LNHDA, CDR2 SQIVND (reference sequence). The V segment lost 11 bases and the J segment 6 bases; nucleotides outside the gene matches: 9. The CDR3 totals 13 residues. The CDR3 reads CAGSTGVSQPQHF. The CDR3, as DNA: TGTGCCGGTTCGACAGGGGTAAGTCAGCCCCAGCATTTT.

This chain joins TRBV4-1 and TRBJ2-1, with TRBD1 matching 7 bases. The CDR3 runs to 16 residues. From germline, CDR1 is MGHRA and CDR2 YSYEKL. Trimming took 1 base from V and 0 from J; bases not matched to a gene: 3. The CDR3 DNA sequence: TGCGCCAGCAGCCAAGTGACAGGGAGCTCCTACAATGAGCAGTTCTTC. Its protein is CASSQVTGSSYNEQFF.

The genes are TRBV5-1 and TRBJ2-3; D is possibly TRBD2 (5 bases). CDR1 and CDR2 from the germline V gene are SGHRS and YFSETQ. V dropped 4 bases and J dropped 1 base, with 19 bases sitting between them. The CDR3 spans 17 residues. The CDR3 DNA sequence: TGCGCCAGCAGCATTCCGGGTCTAGCCGGAGGCACAGATACGCAGTATTTT. Protein sequence: CASSIPGLAGGTDTQYF.

The V call is TRBV7-9, the J call TRBJ2-3; 10 bases agree with TRBD1. V was clipped by 4 bases and J by 3 bases; unmatched bases: 4. Looked up from germline, CDR1 is SEHNR and CDR2 is FQNEAQ (reference sequence). This CDR3 is 15 amino acids long. In DNA form, the CDR3 reads TGTGCCAGCAGCTGGGGGACAGGGGTAACAGATACGCAGTATTTT. It codes for CASSWGTGVTDTQYF.

V is TRBV7-9 and J is TRBJ1-1, with D unclear. The CDR3 extends over 14 amino acids. Germline CDR1 is SEHNR and CDR2 is FQNEAQ (reference sequence). The V and J ends lost 2 bases and 2 bases respectively, with 9 bases between them. The CDR3 loop reads CASSLREGNTEAFF. The CDR3 region has the DNA TGTGCCAGCAGCTTACGTGAGGGTAACACTGAAGCTTTCTTT.

This clone appeared a few times. V is TRBV14 and J is TRBJ1-1; no firm D call. V was trimmed by 1 base and J by 7 bases, leaving 10 bases between them. The germline V gene has CDR1 SGHDN and CDR2 FVKESK. The CDR3 loop spans 13 amino acids. The CDR3: CASSQVSGNEAFF. In nucleotides, the CDR3 is TGTGCCAGCAGCCAAGTATCCGGGAATGAAGCTTTCTTT.

The V and J genes are TRBV5-5 and TRBJ2-5; perhaps TRBD2 as D (7 bases). Trimming removed 4 bases from V and 5 bases from J, with 15 bases in between. CDR3 length equals 14 residues. CDR1 SGHKS and CDR2 YYEKEE come from the germline V gene (reference sequence). The CDR3 DNA is TGTGCCAGCAGCGGGGGGGCTAGCGTGGAGACCCAGTACTTC. Translated: CASSGGASVETQYF.

V and J are TRBV30 and TRBJ1-5; 8 positions agree with TRBD1. J was trimmed by 6 bases and V by 3 bases; bases with no gene match: 7. Per the germline V gene, CDR1 is GTSNPN and CDR2 is SVGIG (reference sequence). This CDR3 region has 14 residues. The CDR3 DNA reads TGTGCCTGGAGGGACAGGGTGGGTGTTCAGCCCCAGCATTTT. Translation gives CAWRDRVGVQPQHF.

The V and J genes are TRBV9 and TRBJ2-7, with 8 bases that match TRBD2. CDR1 is SGDLS and CDR2 is YYNGEE in the germline V gene. The CDR3 loop spans 16 amino acids. V was clipped by 4 bases and J by 0 bases; unmatched bases: 9. CDR3 protein: CASSPSGSPSSYEQYF. In nucleotides, the CDR3 is TGTGCCAGCAGCCCCAGCGGGAGCCCCAGCTCCTACGAGCAGTACTTC.

This clone was observed once. V gene TRBV4-2 combines with J gene TRBJ2-2, with 7 nucleotides matching TRBD2. The CDR3 consists of 17 residues. Germline CDR1 and CDR2: LGHNA and YNFKEQ. V lost 3 bases, J lost 2 bases, and 9 bases stayed unmatched. The CDR3 reads CASSHPLARRNTGELFF. CDR3 DNA sequence: TGTGCCAGCAGCCACCCACTAGCGAGACGTAACACCGGGGAGCTGTTTTTT.

The chain couples TRBV30 to TRBJ2-5, with 7 bases that match TRBD2. J was trimmed by 2 bases and V by 2 bases; bases with no gene match: 2. CDR3 length: 13 residues. Germline V gives CDR1 GTSNPN, CDR2 SVGIG (reference sequence). The CDR3 DNA reads TGTGCCTGGAGTAGCGGGGCTCAAGAGACCCAGTACTTC. It translates to CAWSSGAQETQYF.

This chain uses TRBV7-2 with TRBJ1-5; 11 bases are shared with TRBD1. This CDR3 has 15 amino acids. Germline-derived CDR1 and CDR2 are SGHTA and FQGNSA. Unmatched junction bases numbered 5, after V lost 5 bases and J lost 5 bases. The DNA for the CDR3 is TGTGCCAGCAGCCCCGGGACAGGGGGTCATCAGCCCCAGCATTTT. Its protein is CASSPGTGGHQPQHF.

The V call is TRBV29-1, the J call TRBJ1-1; 7 bases agree with TRBD1. This CDR3 contains 15 residues. In germline, CDR1 is SQVTM, CDR2 ANQGSEA. With V trimmed by 6 bases and J by 0 bases, 10 bases remained unmatched. The CDR3 loop is CSVGQLARMNTEAFF. As DNA, the CDR3 is TGCAGCGTGGGACAGCTAGCAAGAATGAACACTGAAGCTTTCTTT.

V is TRBV10-2 and J is TRBJ2-2; 8 bases agree with TRBD1. V shed 8 bases and J 4 bases; nucleotides not matched to a gene: 3. Germline loops: CDR1 WSHSY, CDR2 SAAADI. The CDR3 sequence is 13 residues long. The CDR3 loop is CASRQGTTGELFF. In DNA, the CDR3 is TGCGCCAGCCGACAGGGGACCACCGGGGAGCTGTTTTTT.

The genes are TRBV27 and TRBJ1-2; perhaps TRBD1 as D (6 bases). Germline lookup yields CDR1 MNHEY and CDR2 SMNVEV (reference sequence). This CDR3 has 13 amino acids. V was cut by 5 bases and J by 6 bases, with 13 bases left in between. This CDR3 is CASSLSGTHGYTF. In DNA form, the CDR3 reads TGTGCCAGCAGTCTCTCCGGGACACATGGCTACACCTTC.

Only one count was recorded for this clone. In DNA form, the CDR3 reads TGTGCCAGCAATCCCGGGACTAGCGGGAGCGCCTACGAGCAGTACTTC. This translates into CASNPGTSGSAYEQYF. The chain joins TRBV21-1 to TRBJ2-7; the D segment call TRBD2 is taken from the table without a DNA check. TRBV21-1 is shown as a pseudogene. The CDR3 contains 16 residues.

This chain connects TRBV4-1 to TRBJ2-4, with D possibly matching TRBD2 (5 bases). The germline V and J ends were trimmed by 2 bases and 6 bases, with 14 bases remaining between them. Germline V gives CDR1 MGHRA, CDR2 YSYEKL. This CDR3 has 15 residues. For the CDR3, the DNA is TGCGCCAGCAGCCAATTGAGGGAAGTGGGAAACATTCAGTACTTC. Residues: CASSQLREVGNIQYF.